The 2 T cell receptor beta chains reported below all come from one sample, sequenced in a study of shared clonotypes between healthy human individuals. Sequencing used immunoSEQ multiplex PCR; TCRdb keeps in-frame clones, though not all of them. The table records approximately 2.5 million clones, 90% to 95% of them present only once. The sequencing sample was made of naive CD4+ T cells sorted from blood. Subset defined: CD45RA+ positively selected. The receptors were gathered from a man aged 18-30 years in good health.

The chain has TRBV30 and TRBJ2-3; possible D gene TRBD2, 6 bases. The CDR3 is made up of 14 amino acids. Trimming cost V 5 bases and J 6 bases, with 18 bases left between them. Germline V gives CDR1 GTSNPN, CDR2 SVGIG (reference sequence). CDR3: CAWSAGSNRDTQYF. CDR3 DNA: TGTGCCTGGTCCGCGGGGAGTAACCGGGATACGCAGTATTTT.

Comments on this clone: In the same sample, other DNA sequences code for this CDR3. CDR3 DNA sequence: TGTGCCAGCAGCTCTCCGGGACAGGGGGCCGAGCAGTACTTC. It encodes CASSSPGQGAEQYF. The chain couples TRBV5-4 to TRBJ2-7, with 12 nucleotides matching TRBD1. Germline CDR1 reads SGHNT; CDR2 reads YYREEE (reference sequence). The V and J ends lost 3 bases and 6 bases, in that order; junction bases with no gene match: 4. CDR3 size: 14 residues.